A single sample is the source of the 32 T cell receptor beta chains below, sequenced in a study of blood T cells in healthy people across ages. Sample-barcoded 5' priming and a J-beta primer mix drove a second PCR of roughly 6 to 12 cycles. TCRdb used MiXCR to reprocess the 5' RACE reads, holding one entry per CDR3 protein. The data contain 1.5 million to 2 million distinct CDR3 sequences, 28% of them singletons. The sequencing input was blood. These receptors originate from a woman between 25 and 40 years old in good health.

This clonotype was seen a handful of times. V is TRBV29-1 and J is TRBJ2-5; D uncertain. This CDR3 contains 13 residues. CDR1 and CDR2 (germline): SQVTM, ANQGSEA. V was trimmed by 3 bases and J by 2 bases, leaving 10 bases between them. CDR3 DNA sequence: TGCAGCGTTGAGGGTTGGGGTCAAGAGACCCAGTACTTC. It translates to CSVEGWGQETQYF.

Concerning this clonotype itself: With a much larger clone just one base away, this may be a read error. The genes are TRBV4-1 and TRBJ1-6; TRBD1 aligns across 7 bases. After removal of 4 bases from V and 10 bases from J, the junction contained 13 bases not matched to a gene. From germline, CDR1 is MGHRA and CDR2 YSYEKL. The CDR3 loop spans 16 amino acids. CDR3: CASSPNSRQGRSPLHF. DNA of the CDR3: TGCGCCAGCAGCCCAAACTCGCGACAGGGACGATCACCCCTCCACTTT.

This clonotype has just a few counts. V is TRBV12-3 or TRBV12-4 and J is TRBJ2-4, with a possible D match to TRBD2 (5 bases). The J call may be mistaken, given a closer DNA end match to TRBJ2-7. The CDR3 consists of 15 residues. The CDR3 DNA is TGTGCCAGCAGCACCGGGGTGACTTTCAACTACGAGCAGTACTTC. Residues: CASSTGVTFNYEQYF.

This clonotype appeared a few times. CDR3 in DNA: TGTGCCAGCAGCTCACCGGGACAGGGACCGGGCTACACCTTC. Protein product: CASSSPGQGPGYTF. This chain connects TRBV6-2 or TRBV6-3 to TRBJ1-2, with 9 bases matching TRBD1. Germline CDR1 is MNHEY and CDR2 is SVGEGT. With 6 bases clipped from V and 8 bases from J, the junction kept 10 bases outside the gene matches. The CDR3 is 14 residues long.

This clonotype has only a few counts. CDR3 coding DNA: TGTGCCAGCAGTCCGATCCCCCCTGGGGTTTGCCCCTACGAGCAGTACTTC. Translating it yields CASSPIPPGVCPYEQYF. The gene calls are TRBV27 and TRBJ2-7; D not certain. Germline loops: CDR1 MNHEY, CDR2 SMNVEV (reference sequence). The CDR3 loop spans 17 amino acids. V was shortened by 5 bases and J by 2 bases, with 22 bases between the two germline ends.

This clonotype has a handful of counts. This rearrangement joins TRBV7-6 to TRBJ1-5, with 9 bases that match TRBD1. Germline V CDR1 and CDR2: SGHVS, FNYEAQ. V lost 5 bases, J lost 1 base, and 9 bases stayed unmatched. CDR3 length equals 17 residues. CDR3 nucleotides: TGTGCCAGCAGCCCTACAGGGGGCGTGGGAAGCAATCAGCCCCAGCATTTT. It yields the protein CASSPTGGVGSNQPQHF. The entire variable domain, with the rest obtained from reference TRBV7-6 and TRBJ1-5, is as follows: GAGVSQSPRYKVTKRGQDVALRCDPISGHVSLYWYRQALGQGPEFLTYFNYEAQQDKSGLPNDRFSAERPEGSISTLTIQRTEQRDSAMYRCASSPTGGVGSNQPQHFGDGTRLSIL.

The rearrangement uses TRBV12-3 or TRBV12-4 and TRBJ2-7; D remains unclear. Trimming pared 5 bases from V and 4 bases from J, leaving 12 bases between. The CDR3 extends over 13 amino acids. CDR3 protein: CASSDKPDYEQYF. The CDR3 DNA reads TGTGCCAGCAGTGATAAGCCCGATTACGAGCAGTACTTC.

The chain joins TRBV11-2 to TRBJ1-6; D gene unclear. V gave up 3 bases and J gave up 8 bases, with 11 bases separating them. This CDR3 has 14 amino acids. Germline loops: CDR1 SGHAT, CDR2 FQNNGV. CDR3 residues: CASSFTNPDSPLHF. CDR3 coding DNA: TGTGCCAGCAGCTTTACTAACCCCGATTCACCCCTCCACTTT.

The chain combines TRBV15 with TRBJ2-7, with D unclear. CDR1 is LNHNV and CDR2 is YYDKDF in the germline V gene (reference sequence). The V and J ends lost 3 bases and 3 bases respectively, with 15 bases between them. This CDR3 is built from 15 residues. The CDR3 bases are TGTGCCACCAGCAGTCCCGATCCTGGGATCTACGAGCAGTACTTC. It yields the protein CATSSPDPGIYEQYF.

This clonotype was found a few times. The chain employs TRBV3-1 and TRBJ2-4, with 8 bases identical to TRBD2. TRBJ2-5 explains the end of the DNA better; the J call may be wrong. This CDR3 is built from 15 residues. Per germline, CDR1 LGHDT and CDR2 YNNKEL (reference sequence). The CDR3 DNA reads as TGTGCCAGCAGCCAGATCGGGGGGGCGCTAAAGACCCAGTACTTC. It encodes CASSQIGGALKTQYF.

This clonotype was seen ten or more times. The chain joins TRBV11-1 to TRBJ2-3; D gene unclear. The CDR3 length is 13 residues. Germline V lookup: CDR1 SGHAT, CDR2 FQDESV (reference sequence). With 1 base removed from V and 4 bases from J, the gap between germline ends came to 6 bases. The CDR3 DNA sequence: TGTGCCAGCAGCTTAGAACCAGCAGATACGCAGTATTTT. Residues: CASSLEPADTQYF.

This clonotype was recorded many times. The rearrangement joins TRBV12-3 or TRBV12-4 to TRBJ2-1; D is ambiguous. With 5 bases removed from V and 4 bases from J, the gap between germline ends came to 15 bases. The CDR3 is made up of 15 amino acids. This CDR3 is CASSVDFASYNEQFF. Here the CDR3 DNA reads TGTGCCAGCAGTGTCGACTTTGCTTCTTACAATGAGCAGTTCTTC.

This chain joins TRBV20-1 and TRBJ2-1; D is perhaps TRBD2 (6 bases). Germline V lookup: CDR1 DFQATT, CDR2 SNEGSKA (reference sequence). CDR3 length: 15 amino acids. The V end lost 2 bases, the J end lost 10 bases, and 21 bases lay between the germline ends. For the CDR3, the DNA is TGCAGTGCTAGAAGGCGCGGGGCGGCGGCCGGGGAGCAGTTCTTC. It specifies CSARRRGAAAGEQFF.

The chain couples TRBV20-1 to TRBJ2-7; D is undetermined. The V end lost 1 base, the J end lost 5 bases, and 9 bases lay between the germline ends. Germline CDR1 reads DFQATT; CDR2 reads SNEGSKA (reference sequence). The CDR3 contains 12 residues. Here the CDR3 DNA reads TGCAGTGCTAGAGGGATGAGCCACGAGCAGTACTTC. Encoded protein: CSARGMSHEQYF.

J is TRBJ2-6 and V is TRBV18; maybe TRBD2 (6 bases). Germline CDR1 KGHSH, CDR2 LQKENI. This CDR3 is built from 14 residues. The germline V and J ends were trimmed by 3 bases and 9 bases, with 12 bases remaining between them. CDR3 sequence (DNA): TGTGCCAGCTCACCGCGGGGCGGTGACAACGTCCTGACTTTC. Protein sequence: CASSPRGGDNVLTF. Looking up the rest from reference TRBV18 and TRBJ2-6 gives the full variable domain: NAGVMQNPRHLVRRRGQEARLRCSPMKGHSHVYWYRQLPEEGLKFMVYLQKENIIDESGMPKERFSAEFPKEGPSILRIQQVVRGDSAAYFCASSPRGGDNVLTFGAGSRLTVL.

This clonotype was seen repeatedly, ten times or more. V and J are TRBV20-1 and TRBJ2-7, with TRBD2 matching 9 bases. Germline loops: CDR1 DFQATT, CDR2 SNEGSKA (reference sequence). There are 14 residues in the CDR3. J was trimmed by 2 bases and V by 3 bases; bases with no gene match: 5. The CDR3 DNA is TGCAGTGCTAGTCGTTCTAGCGGGACCTACGAGCAGTACTTC. The encoded protein is CSASRSSGTYEQYF.

Points on this clonotype: A clone one base away is much larger, so this may be a read error. The rearrangement uses TRBV28 and TRBJ2-5, with 7 positions matching TRBD2. Germline CDR1 MDHEN, CDR2 SYDVKM. CDR3 length: 13 amino acids. The CDR3 here is CTSMFTSEETQYF. The CDR3 nucleotides are TGTACCAGCATGTTTACTAGCGAAGAGACCCAGTACTTC. Based on the CDR3 plus reference TRBV28 and TRBJ2-5, the full variable domain is DVKVTQSSRYLVKRTGEKVFLECVQDMDHENMFWYRQDPGLGLRLIYFSYDVKMKEKGDIPEGYSVSREKKERFSLILESASTNQTSMYLCTSMFTSEETQYFGPGTRLLVL.

In regard to this clonotype: A single base separates this from a much larger clone, so it may be a read error. This chain uses TRBV15 with TRBJ2-4, with 11 bases matching TRBD1. Trimming cost V 2 bases and J 13 bases; bases outside gene matches: 4. CDR1 is LNHNV, CDR2 YYDKDF, per germline (reference sequence). This CDR3 is built from 13 residues. CDR3 in DNA: TGTGCCACCAGCAGAAGGACAGGGGGCCAGCAGTACTTC. Encoded protein: CATSRRTGGQQYF.

The V call is TRBV15, the J call TRBJ1-1; D not resolved. The CDR3 is 13 residues long. V shed 1 base and J shed 1 base, with 4 bases lying between them. Looked up from germline, CDR1 is LNHNV and CDR2 is YYDKDF (reference sequence). CDR3 bases: TGTGCCACCAGCAGAGGAGAGAACACTGAAGCTTTCTTT. Translation: CATSRGENTEAFF.

The chain recombines TRBV28 with TRBJ1-4, with no clear D. This CDR3 has 14 amino acids. The V gene lost 6 bases and the J gene lost 4 bases, with 12 bases spanning the gap. Germline V gives CDR1 MDHEN, CDR2 SYDVKM. CDR3 amino acids: CASSPGSINEKLFF. Here the CDR3 DNA reads TGTGCCAGCAGCCCCGGATCAATTAATGAAAAACTGTTTTTT.

This clonotype was seen a few times. The chain has TRBV29-1 and TRBJ1-3; 10 nucleotides agree with TRBD1. The CDR3 has 16 amino acids. The germline CDR1 and CDR2 sequences are SQVTM and ANQGSEA. Losses at the gene ends were 7 bases for V and 8 bases for J; bases not matched to a gene: 17. The CDR3: CSGHSGTGAFGDTIYF. In DNA form, the CDR3 reads TGCAGCGGACATTCCGGGACAGGGGCGTTCGGGGACACCATATATTTT.

The chain recombines TRBV12-3 or TRBV12-4 with TRBJ1-3; 8 nucleotides agree with TRBD1. This CDR3 contains 16 residues. V trimming: 5 bases; J trimming: 0 bases; junction bases outside the gene matches: 6. DNA of the CDR3: TGTGCCAGCAGTCCACAAGGACAGGGCTCTGGAAACACCATATATTTT. It translates to CASSPQGQGSGNTIYF.

V and J are TRBV12-3 or TRBV12-4 and TRBJ2-3, with D possibly matching TRBD1 (7 bases). The CDR3 is 18 residues long. V lost 8 bases, J lost 2 bases, and 26 bases lay in between. The CDR3 coding sequence is TGTGCCAGCGGATCCGTTACCTCAACAGGGGACTTCACAGATACGCAGTATTTT. Protein: CASGSVTSTGDFTDTQYF.

The chain links TRBV7-6 to TRBJ2-5, with 7 bases aligning to TRBD2. The germline gives CDR1 SGHVS, CDR2 FNYEAQ. V lost 0 bases to trimming and J lost 11 bases; unmatched junction nucleotides: 6. The CDR3 loop spans 13 amino acids. CDR3 protein: CASSLAGGEEQYF. CDR3 sequence (DNA): TGTGCCAGCAGCTTAGCGGGGGGGGAAGAGCAGTACTTC.

This clonotype was detected only a few times. This sequence joins TRBV20-1 and TRBJ1-2; D possibly corresponds to TRBD1 (6 bases). Trimming shortened V by 0 bases and J by 2 bases, and 13 bases separated the two germline ends. Germline CDR1 reads DFQATT; CDR2 reads SNEGSKA (reference sequence). This CDR3 contains 15 residues. CDR3 in DNA: TGCAGTGCTAGAGAACAGGGTGTCTTCAACTATGGCTACACCTTC. This codes for CSAREQGVFNYGYTF.

To note about this clonotype: A much larger clonotype is one base distant, so this may be a read error. This rearrangement joins TRBV5-1 to TRBJ2-4; 11 nucleotides line up with TRBD2. Germline CDR1 and CDR2: SGHRS and YFSETQ. CDR3 length: 16 amino acids. The trim removed 1 base at V and 13 bases at J, leaving 13 bases unmatched. CDR3 protein: CASSLTGLAGSYKQYF. The CDR3 DNA reads as TGCGCCAGCAGCTTGACAGGACTAGCGGGTTCGTACAAGCAGTACTTC.

The genes are TRBV7-3 and TRBJ2-3, with 9 positions matching TRBD2. With V trimmed by 2 bases and J by 4 bases, 10 bases remained unmatched. The CDR3 sequence is 17 residues long. CDR1 is SGHTA and CDR2 is FQGTGA in the germline V gene. CDR3 DNA: TGTGCCAGCAGCTTAGACCCTCGCGGGGGGGTCCCAGATACGCAGTATTTT. Translation gives CASSLDPRGGVPDTQYF.

The chain is built from TRBV11-3 and TRBJ1-1; 9 positions agree with TRBD1. The CDR3 spans 15 residues. Losses at the gene ends were 5 bases for V and 5 bases for J; bases not matched to a gene: 9. The germline V gene encodes CDR1 SGHNT and CDR2 YENEEA. The CDR3 DNA is TGTGCCAGCAGCCTCGGGACAGGGATGCTGACTGAAGCTTTCTTT. Amino acids: CASSLGTGMLTEAFF. Based on the CDR3 plus reference TRBV11-3 and TRBJ1-1, the full variable domain is EAGVVQSPRYKIIEKKQPVAFWCNPISGHNTLYWYLQNLGQGPELLIRYENEEAVDDSQLPKDRFSAERLKGVDSTLKIQPAELGDSAVYLCASSLGTGMLTEAFFGQGTRLTVV.

This chain uses TRBV2 with TRBJ2-5; 8 nucleotides match TRBD1. This CDR3 contains 15 residues. Germline lookup yields CDR1 SNHLY and CDR2 FYNNEI. J gave up 2 bases and V 2 bases, and 4 bases lay outside the gene matches. In DNA form, the CDR3 reads TGTGCCAGCAGTGAAATGGACAGGGTGCAAGAGACCCAGTACTTC. Its translation is CASSEMDRVQETQYF.

This clonotype has just a few counts. The chain couples TRBV20-1 to TRBJ2-3, with 8 bases fitting TRBD1. V shed 3 bases and J 0 bases; nucleotides not matched to a gene: 2. Germline V gene sequence: CDR1 DFQATT, CDR2 SNEGSKA (reference sequence). The CDR3 spans 14 residues. The CDR3, as DNA: TGCAGTGCTAGCTGGACAGGGAGCACAGATACGCAGTATTTT. This translates into CSASWTGSTDTQYF.

A word on this clonotype: This likely comes from a read error, as the CDR3 has no conserved phenylalanine or tryptophan at its end. The DNA is left out, because the CDR3 cannot be placed on it with certainty; the CDR3 is given as TCRdb lists it. V gene TRBV11-2 combines with J gene TRBJ2-1; the tabulated D call, TRBD1, remains unverified against the DNA. CDR1 and CDR2 from the germline V gene are SGHAT and FQNNGV. Including both end residues, the CDR3 is 18 amino acids long. The CDR3: CASSLGHKTGSSYNERFV.

The genes are TRBV20-1 and TRBJ1-1; 7 bases align to TRBD1. V lost 3 bases and J lost 7; bases outside the gene matches: 11. This CDR3 has 14 residues. The germline gives CDR1 DFQATT, CDR2 SNEGSKA (reference sequence). This CDR3 is CSASKGATPNEAFF. CDR3 bases: TGCAGTGCTAGCAAGGGGGCGACCCCAAATGAAGCTTTCTTT.